A selection of T cell receptor beta chains follows, all from one sample in a study of chemoradiotherapy in HPV16-positive cancers. Method: immunoSEQ multiplex PCR; TCRdb's copy keeps in-frame clones and lacks some. The repertoire holds over 10,000 clones, with less than 90% as singletons. Sequences were derived from blood, sampled from a patient who underwent chemoradiotherapy. These receptors originate from a human donor with HPV-associated anogenital cancer. The CDR3 runs from the conserved cysteine through the conserved F or W. Each record gives: clone size, V gene, J gene, D gene, CDR3 DNA, CDR3 protein. D genes are given only for firm matches. The size of a clone is reported for some rows only, either as once, few or many, or as a class for expanded clones.

>NA|TRBV14|TRBJ1-1|NA
TGTGCCAGCAGCCAAGAGTATGGGAGGATCATGAACACTGAAGCTTTCTTT
CASSQEYGRIMNTEAFF
>NA|TRBV18|TRBJ2-6|TRBD2
TGTGCCAGCTCAGGCGGGGGGCAACTCTCTGGGGCCAACGTCCTGACTTTC
CASSGGGQLSGANVLTF
>NA|TRBV5-1|TRBJ2-1|NA
TGCGCCAGCAGCCTCAGGACAGATTTCTCCTACAATGAGCAGTTCTTC
CASSLRTDFSYNEQFF
>NA|TRBV5-1|TRBJ1-6|TRBD1
TGCGCCAGCAGCCCCGGCACAGGGGGAGGTTCACCCCTCCACTTT
CASSPGTGGGSPLHF
>NA|TRBV7-9|TRBJ2-4|NA
TGTGCCAGCAGCTTAAGTCAGTCGGGCATTCAGTACTTC
CASSLSQSGIQYF
>NA|TRBV27|TRBJ1-6|NA
TGTGCCAGCAAAATCGATAATTCACCCCTCCACTTT
CASKIDNSPLHF
>NA|TRBV6-1|TRBJ2-6|NA
TGTGCCAGCAGGCGGGGACCGGACGAGGCCAACGTCCTGACTTTC
CASRRGPDEANVLTF
>NA|TRBV1|TRBJ2-5|NA
TGCACCAGCAGCCAAGATACCAGGGATGGTATTTTTGAAGAGACCCAGTACTTC
CTSSQDTRDGIFEETQYF
>NA|TRBV4-3|TRBJ1-2|TRBD1
TGCGCCAGCAGCCAAGATAGCAGGGGGGACGGCTACACCTTC
CASSQDSRGDGYTF
>NA|TRBV27|TRBJ2-3|NA
TGTGCCAGCACGACCCCAATGACTTATACGCAGTATTTT
CASTTPMTYTQYF
>NA|TRBV11-2|TRBJ2-1|NA
TGTGCCAGCAGCTTCCTGACGGGGGCCTACAATGAGCAGTTCTTC
CASSFLTGAYNEQFF
>NA|TRBV7-7|TRBJ2-7|TRBD1
TGTGCCAGCAGCCGGGGACAGGGGCCCTCCTACGAGCAGTACTTC
CASSRGQGPSYEQYF
>once|TRBV11-3|TRBJ2-1|TRBD2
TGTGCCAGCAGCTTAGACCCTGGCGGGGGGTACAATGAGCAGTTCTTC
CASSLDPGGGYNEQFF
>NA|TRBV20-1|TRBJ1-6|NA
TGCAGTGCTAATTACGAGGGTCCCCTCCACTTT
CSANYEGPLHF
>NA|TRBV4-1|TRBJ2-3|NA
TGCGCCAGCAGCCCTCAAGGTACCTCTTCTGGCACAGATACGCAGTATTTT
CASSPQGTSSGTDTQYF
>NA|TRBV4-3|TRBJ2-1|NA
TGCGCCAGCAGCCACACGACTAGTGGTGAACAGTTCTTC
CASSHTTSGEQFF
>NA|TRBV5-1|TRBJ1-1|NA
TGCGCCAGCAGCTTGGGGGACACTTTGTCGGTGGAGGCTTTCTTT
CASSLGDTLSVEAFF
>NA|TRBV19|TRBJ1-3|NA
TGTGCCAGTAGTATAAGACGGACCACTGGAAACACCATATATTTT
CASSIRRTTGNTIYF
>NA|TRBV19|TRBJ1-5|TRBD1
TGTGCCAGTAGTATAGGAGTCACAGGGGGCCGACAGCCCCAGCATTTT
CASSIGVTGGRQPQHF